This is a list of T cell receptor beta chains from one sample in a study of metastatic and nonmetastatic thyroid tumors. Using MiXCR, TCRdb re-called clones from the PCR reads. The sample gives under 30,000 clones, about 16% of which show up once; 15% to 17% is in the top ten. Source material: blood. The source is a male donor with papillary thyroid cancer or a benign thyroid nodule (not recorded which). Some clones in this sample may be carry-over from other donors' samples. CDR3s include the opening cysteine and the closing phenylalanine or tryptophan. Clone size is shown for a subset of rows, as once, few, many or a class of expanded clone.

V gene: TRBV7-6; clone size: many; J gene: TRBJ2-2; CDR3 protein: CASSPAGRTNTGELFF
V gene: TRBV9; clone size: many; J gene: TRBJ2-2; CDR3 protein: CASSRDSLNTGELFF
V gene: TRBV11-2; clone size: medium-sized; J gene: TRBJ2-7; CDR3 protein: CASSAYPGLLYEQYF
V gene: TRBV7-3; clone size: NA; J gene: TRBJ2-2; CDR3 protein: CASSLGQSTWEMFF
V gene: TRBV6-1; clone size: many; J gene: TRBJ1-1; CDR3 protein: CASSPLGGDTEAFF
V gene: TRBV11-3; clone size: many; J gene: TRBJ2-2; CDR3 protein: CASSLARMNTGELFF
V gene: TRBV11-2; clone size: NA; J gene: TRBJ2-7; CDR3 protein: CASSLGGGSGRAHEQYF
V gene: TRBV20-1; clone size: NA; J gene: TRBJ2-7; CDR3 protein: CSALTPDSISYEQYF
V gene: TRBV27; clone size: NA; J gene: TRBJ2-1; CDR3 protein: CASSSSGLAGISSYSEQFF
V gene: TRBV11-3; clone size: many; J gene: TRBJ2-7; CDR3 protein: CASSPPSSYEQYF
V gene: TRBV19; clone size: many; J gene: TRBJ2-7; CDR3 protein: CASSAAGTGGYEQYF
V gene: TRBV29-1; clone size: many; J gene: TRBJ1-1; CDR3 protein: CSVSSGTMEFSRMNTEAFF
V gene: TRBV2; clone size: many; J gene: TRBJ2-2; CDR3 protein: CASSGPRGMGVDTGELFF
V gene: TRBV2; clone size: many; J gene: TRBJ2-2; CDR3 protein: CASDTGFTGELFF
V gene: TRBV9; clone size: many; J gene: TRBJ1-1; CDR3 protein: CASSVGRMNTEAFF